One T cell receptor beta chain is described in this entry. The study drew participants aged about 18 to 90 years from some 23 US areas. TCRdb keeps only in-frame clones here, not all; method: immunoSEQ multiplex PCR. The table records 350,000 or so clones, roughly 90% of them present only once. There are 14 residues in the CDR3. V lost 4 bases and J lost 7, with 18 bases in between. CDR1 is SGHDT, CDR2 YYEEEE, per germline. This sample stems from a study of blood T cell repertoires in COVID-19. Study summary: PBMCs, B-cell-depleted T cells, or T cells were the source of the cDNA or gDNA that made up the material.

This clonotype was sampled from a woman aged 25-40 years who had been exposed to COVID-19. The genes are TRBV5-6 and TRBJ2-7; a weak D match, TRBD1 (6 bases). The sequencing input was PBMCs or T cells enriched from blood (not recorded which). This chain's CDR3 is CASSHLLPQGEQYF. The CDR3 DNA follows: TGTGCCAGCAGCCACCTACTACCTCAGGGGGAGCAGTACTTC.